The 14 T cell receptor beta chains below come from one sample, sequenced in a study of low-dose radiotherapy and immunotherapy resistance in tumors. Primers used for first-strand cDNA, a TRAV- and TRBV-specific set, covered both alpha and beta chains. With a V-primer adapter and a constant-region primer, TCRs were amplified for about 20 PCR cycles. MiXCR, applied by TCRdb to the reads, yields one record per CDR3 protein. This table holds approximately 9,800 distinct CDR3 sequences, roughly 42% found once. These receptors came from a human donor with advanced metastatic prostate, ovarian, gallbladder or colorectal cancer (not recorded which). This table probably holds off-target reads from a library built for another chain.

CDR3 sequence (DNA): TGTGCCAGCAGTTCCAACAGTGTTCGCAATCAGCCCCAGCATTTT. This translates into CASSSNSVRNQPQHF. The chain uses TRBV27 and TRBJ1-5; no definite D call. This CDR3 has 15 amino acids. Germline CDR1 MNHEY, CDR2 SMNVEV (reference sequence). V gave up 4 bases and J gave up 2 bases, with 12 bases separating them.

The chain has TRBV7-2 and TRBJ2-5; the D is unclear. V gave up 1 base and J gave up 4 bases, with 13 bases separating them. This CDR3 spans 15 amino acids. CDR1 SGHTA and CDR2 FQGNSA come from the germline V gene. The CDR3, as DNA: TGTGCCAGCAGCTTAGGTGCGGCTAGTCGAGAGACCCAGTACTTC. Protein: CASSLGAASRETQYF.

This clonotype was detected only a few times. This chain joins TRBV5-6 and TRBJ1-2; no reliable D call. This CDR3 spans 12 amino acids. Germline V gene sequence: CDR1 SGHDT, CDR2 YYEEEE. V lost 3 bases, J lost 7 bases, and 10 bases lay in between. The CDR3 bases are TGTGCCAGCAGCTCCGGACGGTTTGGCTACACCTTC. As protein: CASSSGRFGYTF. Looking up the rest from reference TRBV5-6 and TRBJ1-2 gives the full variable domain: DAGVTQSPTHLIKTRGQQVTLRCSPKSGHDTVSWYQQALGQGPQFIFQYYEEEERQRGNFPDRFSGHQFPNYSSELNVNALLLGDSALYLCASSSGRFGYTFGSGTRLTVV.

The chain links TRBV3-1 to TRBJ2-2; 10 positions match TRBD2. CDR1 and CDR2 (germline): LGHDT, YNNKEL (reference sequence). J lost 6 bases, V lost 1 base, and 5 bases had no gene match. The CDR3 contains 16 residues. The CDR3 nucleotides are TGTGCCAGCAGCCAAGGGGGGCTAGCGGGAGCCGGGGAGCTGTTTTTT. Translation: CASSQGGLAGAGELFF.

The rearrangement links TRBV10-3 to TRBJ2-1; 9 bases align to TRBD2. This CDR3 contains 15 residues. After removal of 5 bases from V and 1 base from J, the junction contained 3 bases not matched to a gene. The germline gives CDR1 ENHRY, CDR2 SYGVKD. The CDR3 bases are TGTGCCATCAGTTTAGCGGGAGTATCCTACAATGAGCAGTTCTTC. Protein sequence: CAISLAGVSYNEQFF.

J is TRBJ1-1 and V is TRBV5-1; 7 nucleotides line up with TRBD1. V lost 7 bases to trimming and J lost 4 bases; unmatched junction nucleotides: 10. Germline values: CDR1 SGHRS, CDR2 YFSETQ. The CDR3 is 14 amino acids. As DNA, the CDR3 is TGCGCCAGCGGGCGAACAGGGGATGGCACTGAAGCTTTCTTT. This encodes CASGRTGDGTEAFF. Using reference TRBV5-1 and TRBJ1-1 for the parts outside the CDR3, the full variable domain is KAGVTQTPRYLIKTRGQQVTLSCSPISGHRSVSWYQQTPGQGLQFLFEYFSETQRNKGNFPGRFSGRQFSNSRSEMNVSTLELGDSALYLCASGRTGDGTEAFFGQGTRLTVV.

The rearrangement uses TRBV29-1 and TRBJ2-2, with D possibly being TRBD1 or TRBD2 (5 bases each). Trimming shortened V by 6 bases and J by 7 bases, and 21 bases separated the two germline ends. The CDR3 covers 15 residues. The V gene's germline CDR1 is SQVTM and CDR2 ANQGSEA. The DNA for the CDR3 is TGCAGCGTAGTTGACAGCAAGGGGAGCAACGGGGAGCTGTTTTTT. As protein: CSVVDSKGSNGELFF.

This clonotype is labeled large. This chain connects TRBV28 to TRBJ1-1; D uncertain. Trimming cost V 5 bases and J 4 bases, with 14 bases left between them. This CDR3 spans 14 amino acids. CDR1 and CDR2 (germline): MDHEN, SYDVKM. The CDR3 protein is CASSARRAGTEAFF. The CDR3 DNA is TGTGCCAGCAGTGCCCGACGGGCGGGCACTGAAGCTTTCTTT.

The V and J genes are TRBV11-2 and TRBJ2-4; D tentatively reads TRBD1 or TRBD2 (6 bases each). CDR3 length: 17 amino acids. CDR1 is SGHAT and CDR2 is FQNNGV in the germline V gene. The V end was cut by 5 bases, the J end by 0 bases, with 17 bases between. DNA for the CDR3: TGTGCCAGCAGCCCAAGAGGGGGGCAAATAGCCAAAAACATTCAGTACTTC. It encodes CASSPRGGQIAKNIQYF.

The table lists this clonotype with a few counts. This rearrangement joins TRBV18 to TRBJ1-5; 8 bases map to TRBD1. The CDR3 extends over 15 amino acids. Per the germline V gene, CDR1 is KGHSH and CDR2 is LQKENI. V was clipped by 3 bases and J by 5 bases; unmatched bases: 6. The CDR3: CASSPRTGSDQPQHF. The CDR3 region has the DNA TGTGCCAGCTCACCTCGGACAGGGAGCGATCAGCCCCAGCATTTT.

The chain carries TRBV7-2 and TRBJ2-7; TRBD2 agrees at 7 bases. Germline trimming cut 5 bases from V and 2 bases from J; bases unmatched to any gene: 12. The germline V gene has CDR1 SGHTA and CDR2 FQGNSA. The CDR3 extends over 16 amino acids. The CDR3 loop reads CASSNSAGLVAYEQYF. The CDR3 DNA reads as TGTGCCAGCAGCAATAGCGCAGGACTAGTCGCCTACGAGCAGTACTTC.

The chain uses TRBV4-2 and TRBJ2-2; possibly TRBD1 or TRBD2 for D (8 bases each). There are 19 residues in the CDR3. CDR1 is LGHNA and CDR2 is YNFKEQ in the germline V gene. Trimming stripped 4 bases from V and 8 bases from J, with 29 bases between. CDR3 nucleotide sequence: TGTGCCAGCAGCCCGGCAGGGACAGGTGTTGAGCGGGAGCAAGGGGAGCTGTTTTTT. It yields the protein CASSPAGTGVEREQGELFF.

The chain employs TRBV4-1 and TRBJ1-6, with TRBD1 as a possible D gene (6 bases). The CDR3 length is 16 residues. Trimming removed 0 bases at V and 7 bases at J, with 13 bases between. Per germline, CDR1 MGHRA and CDR2 YSYEKL. The CDR3 region is CASSQDRGRGNSPLHF. As DNA, the CDR3 is TGCGCCAGCAGCCAAGATAGGGGGAGGGGCAATTCACCCCTCCACTTT.

Only a few counts were recorded for this clonotype. The chain joins TRBV5-1 to TRBJ2-3; no clear D. The CDR3 has 13 amino acids. CDR1 is SGHRS, CDR2 YFSETQ, per germline. V was cut by 2 bases and J by 3 bases, with 7 bases left in between. CDR3: CASSFSETDTQYF. The CDR3 DNA is TGCGCCAGCAGCTTTTCAGAGACAGATACGCAGTATTTT. The variable domain in full, with the rest retrieved from reference TRBV5-1 and TRBJ2-3, is KAGVTQTPRYLIKTRGQQVTLSCSPISGHRSVSWYQQTPGQGLQFLFEYFSETQRNKGNFPGRFSGRQFSNSRSEMNVSTLELGDSALYLCASSFSETDTQYFGPGTRLTVL.